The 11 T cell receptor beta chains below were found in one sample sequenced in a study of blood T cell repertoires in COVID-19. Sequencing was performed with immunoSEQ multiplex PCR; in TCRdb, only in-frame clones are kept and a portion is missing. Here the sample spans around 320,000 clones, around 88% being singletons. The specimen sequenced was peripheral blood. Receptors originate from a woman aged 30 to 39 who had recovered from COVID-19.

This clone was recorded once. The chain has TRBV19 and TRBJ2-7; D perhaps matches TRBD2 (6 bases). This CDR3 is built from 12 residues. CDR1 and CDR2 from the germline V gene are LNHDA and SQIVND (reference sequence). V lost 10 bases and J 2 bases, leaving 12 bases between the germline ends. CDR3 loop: CATEGGPYEQYF. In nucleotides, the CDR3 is TGTGCCACCGAGGGAGGCCCCTACGAGCAGTACTTC.

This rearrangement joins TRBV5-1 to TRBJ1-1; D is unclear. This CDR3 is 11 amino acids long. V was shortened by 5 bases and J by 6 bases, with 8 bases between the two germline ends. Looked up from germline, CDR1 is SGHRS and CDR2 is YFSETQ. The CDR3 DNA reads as TGCGCCAGCAGAGGCGGGGCTGAAGCTTTCTTT. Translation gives CASRGGAEAFF.

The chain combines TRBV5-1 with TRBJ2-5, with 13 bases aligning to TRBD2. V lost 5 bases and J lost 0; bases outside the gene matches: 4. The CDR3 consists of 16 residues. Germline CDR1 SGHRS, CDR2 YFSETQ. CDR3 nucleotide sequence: TGCGCCAGCAGACCTGGGACTAGCGGGGACCAAGAGACCCAGTACTTC. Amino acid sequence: CASRPGTSGDQETQYF.

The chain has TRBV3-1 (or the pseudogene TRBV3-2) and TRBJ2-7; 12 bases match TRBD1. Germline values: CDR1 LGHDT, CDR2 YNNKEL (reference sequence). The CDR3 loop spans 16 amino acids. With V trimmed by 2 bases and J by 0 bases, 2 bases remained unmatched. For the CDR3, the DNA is TGTGCCAGCAGCCAACCGGGACAGGGGGCCTCCTACGAGCAGTACTTC. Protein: CASSQPGQGASYEQYF.

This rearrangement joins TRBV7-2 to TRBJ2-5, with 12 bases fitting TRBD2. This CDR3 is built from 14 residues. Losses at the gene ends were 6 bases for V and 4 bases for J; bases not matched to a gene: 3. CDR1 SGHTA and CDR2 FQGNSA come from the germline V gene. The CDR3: CASSQLAGGETQYF. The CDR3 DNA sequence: TGTGCCAGCAGTCAACTAGCGGGGGGAGAGACCCAGTACTTC. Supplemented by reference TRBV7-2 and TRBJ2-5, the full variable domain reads GAGVSQSPSNKVTEKGKDVELRCDPISGHTALYWYRQSLGQGLEFLIYFQGNSAPDKSGLPSDRFSAERTGGSVSTLTIQRTQQEDSAVYLCASSQLAGGETQYFGPGTRLLVL.

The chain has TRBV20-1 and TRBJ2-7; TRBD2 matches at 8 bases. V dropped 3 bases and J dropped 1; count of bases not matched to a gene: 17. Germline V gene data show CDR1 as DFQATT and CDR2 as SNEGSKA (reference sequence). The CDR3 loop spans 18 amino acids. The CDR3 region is CSASGGAFGRDNSYEQYF. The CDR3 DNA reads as TGCAGTGCTAGTGGGGGGGCCTTCGGGAGGGATAATTCCTACGAGCAGTACTTC.

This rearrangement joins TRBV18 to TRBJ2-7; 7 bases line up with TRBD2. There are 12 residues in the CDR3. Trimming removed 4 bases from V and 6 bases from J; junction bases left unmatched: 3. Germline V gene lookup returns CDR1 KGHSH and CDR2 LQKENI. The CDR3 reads CASSRSSGEQYF. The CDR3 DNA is TGTGCCAGCTCACGGTCTAGCGGCGAGCAGTACTTC.

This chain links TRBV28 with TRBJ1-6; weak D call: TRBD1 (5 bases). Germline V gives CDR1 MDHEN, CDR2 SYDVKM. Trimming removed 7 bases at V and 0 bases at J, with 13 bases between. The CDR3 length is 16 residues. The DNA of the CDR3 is TGTGCCAGCATTTCCCCCGGGGGCTCCTATAATTCACCCCTCCACTTT. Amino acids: CASISPGGSYNSPLHF.

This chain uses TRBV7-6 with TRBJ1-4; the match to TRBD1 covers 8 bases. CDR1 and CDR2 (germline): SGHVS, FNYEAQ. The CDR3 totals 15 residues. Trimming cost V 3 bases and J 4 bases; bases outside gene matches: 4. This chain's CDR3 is CASSFTGQVNEKLFF. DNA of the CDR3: TGTGCCAGCAGCTTCACGGGACAGGTTAATGAAAAACTGTTTTTT. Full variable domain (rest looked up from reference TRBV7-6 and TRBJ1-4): GAGVSQSPRYKVTKRGQDVALRCDPISGHVSLYWYRQALGQGPEFLTYFNYEAQQDKSGLPNDRFSAERPEGSISTLTIQRTEQRDSAMYRCASSFTGQVNEKLFFGSGTQLSVL.

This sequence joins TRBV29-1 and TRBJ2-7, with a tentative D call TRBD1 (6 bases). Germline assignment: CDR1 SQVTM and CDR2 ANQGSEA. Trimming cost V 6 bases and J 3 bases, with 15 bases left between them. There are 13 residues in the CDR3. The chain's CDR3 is CSVLQGMGYEQYF. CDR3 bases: TGCAGCGTATTACAGGGAATGGGCTACGAGCAGTACTTC.

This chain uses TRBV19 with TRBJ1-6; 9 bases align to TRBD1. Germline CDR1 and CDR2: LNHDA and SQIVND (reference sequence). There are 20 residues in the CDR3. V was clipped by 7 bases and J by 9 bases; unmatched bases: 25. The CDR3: CASTNLPGQGRPRASSPLHF. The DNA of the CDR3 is TGTGCCAGTACCAACCTCCCGGGACAGGGAAGGCCTCGCGCAAGTTCACCCCTCCACTTT.